Each of the 8 T cell receptor beta chains below was sequenced from the same sample in a study of cytomegalovirus exposure and HLA in healthy donors. Both 60 Vbeta primers and 13 Jbeta primers went into the PCR. Produced via immunoSEQ multiplex PCR; TCRdb's table is partial and in-frame only. The sample gives 100,000 to 150,000 clones, around 80% of which show up once; 1.2% is in the top ten. Sequenced: PBMCs. The receptors stem from a female donor in good health and CMV-seronegative.

The J gene is TRBJ1-6, the V gene TRBV5-4; D not resolved. Germline V lookup: CDR1 SGHNT, CDR2 YYREEE (reference sequence). Trimming pared 4 bases from V and 7 bases from J, leaving 15 bases between. The CDR3 sequence is 15 residues long. The CDR3 region is CASSPGLGGNSPLHF. The CDR3 nucleotides are TGTGCCAGCAGCCCGGGGTTGGGTGGAAATTCACCCCTCCACTTT.

The V call is TRBV5-1, the J call TRBJ2-7, with 7 bases lining up with TRBD1. Germline CDR1 SGHRS, CDR2 YFSETQ. Losses at the gene ends were 0 bases for V and 1 base for J; bases not matched to a gene: 10. CDR3 size: 17 residues. The CDR3 DNA sequence: TGCGCCAGCAGCTTGGACCGCGACAGGGCTATTTCCTACGAGCAGTACTTC. Its protein is CASSLDRDRAISYEQYF.

V usage is TRBV28 and J usage is TRBJ1-5; D might be TRBD1 (6 bases). Trimming stripped 1 base from V and 4 bases from J, with 11 bases between. This CDR3 has 15 amino acids. Germline V gene sequence: CDR1 MDHEN, CDR2 SYDVKM. The DNA of the CDR3 is TGTGCCAGCAGTTTATCGAGCAGGGGAAATCAGCCCCAGCATTTT. This translates into CASSLSSRGNQPQHF. The complete variable domain, with remaining parts taken from reference TRBV28 and TRBJ1-5, reads DVKVTQSSRYLVKRTGEKVFLECVQDMDHENMFWYRQDPGLGLRLIYFSYDVKMKEKGDIPEGYSVSREKKERFSLILESASTNQTSMYLCASSLSSRGNQPQHFGDGTRLSIL.

The gene calls are TRBV7-9 and TRBJ1-1; 10 nucleotides line up with TRBD1. Germline values: CDR1 SEHNR, CDR2 FQNEAQ (reference sequence). This CDR3 has 17 residues. V gave up 7 bases and J gave up 0 bases; unmatched junction bases: 11. In DNA form, the CDR3 reads TGTGCCAGCACCCCAGTAACGGGACAGGGGTTGAACACTGAAGCTTTCTTT. It is translated as CASTPVTGQGLNTEAFF.

V and J are TRBV7-3 and TRBJ2-1; 7 nucleotides agree with TRBD2. CDR1 and CDR2 (germline): SGHTA, FQGTGA. The CDR3 is 14 amino acids. V trimming: 5 bases; J trimming: 10 bases; junction bases outside the gene matches: 11. CDR3: CASSPFGGDDEQFF. As DNA, the CDR3 is TGTGCCAGCAGCCCCTTTGGGGGGGACGACGAGCAGTTCTTC.

J is TRBJ2-7 and V is TRBV28, with 10 bases that match TRBD2. CDR3 length: 15 residues. Germline loops: CDR1 MDHEN, CDR2 SYDVKM. Trimming removed 6 bases from V and 6 bases from J; junction bases left unmatched: 11. The CDR3 DNA reads as TGTGCCAGCAGAACCGCCGGGACTAGCGTTCGCGAGCAGTACTTC. It codes for CASRTAGTSVREQYF. Looking up the rest from reference TRBV28 and TRBJ2-7 gives the full variable domain: DVKVTQSSRYLVKRTGEKVFLECVQDMDHENMFWYRQDPGLGLRLIYFSYDVKMKEKGDIPEGYSVSREKKERFSLILESASTNQTSMYLCASRTAGTSVREQYFGPGTRLTVT.

This chain connects TRBV29-1 to TRBJ1-1; 7 positions match TRBD1. In germline, CDR1 is SQVTM, CDR2 ANQGSEA. The CDR3 runs to 14 residues. J gave up 1 base and V 1 base, and 3 bases lay outside the gene matches. The CDR3 region is CSVEGRQGNTEAFF. The DNA for the CDR3 is TGCAGCGTTGAAGGGAGACAGGGGAACACTGAAGCTTTCTTT.

CDR3 in amino acids: CASSLSREQYF. The CDR3 DNA reads TGTGCCAGCAGTTTATCCCGGGAGCAGTACTTC. The chain links TRBV28 to TRBJ2-7; D uncertain. Trimming removed 1 base at V and 7 bases at J, with 5 bases between. This CDR3 is 11 amino acids long. The germline gives CDR1 MDHEN, CDR2 SYDVKM.